Listed below are T cell receptor beta chains from one sample, sequenced in a study of beta chain features in type 1 diabetes. Method: immunoSEQ multiplex PCR; TCRdb's copy keeps in-frame clones and lacks some. The sample has about 47,000 clones, roughly 45% seen once. The sample comprised stem cell memory CD4+ T cells from blood. The source is a young man with type 1 diabetes. Each CDR3 is given with its conserved first and last residue. D genes are given only for firm matches. Size is stated for part of the rows, as once, few or many counts, or as a class when the clone is expanded.

v_gene	j_gene	abundance	d_gene	CDR3aa	CDR3nt
TRBV28	TRBJ2-7	few	TRBD2	CASTDGGRSSYEQYF	TGTGCCAGCACCGACGGGGGGAGATCCTCCTACGAGCAGTACTTC
TRBV6-1	TRBJ2-7	-	TRBD2	CASISTAGSYEQYF	TGTGCCAGCATTTCAACAGCGGGATCCTACGAGCAGTACTTC
TRBV9	TRBJ1-5	-	TRBD1	CASSPGTGSHQPQHF	TGTGCCAGCAGCCCAGGGACAGGGTCCCATCAGCCCCAGCATTTT
TRBV13	TRBJ2-5	few	TRBD2	CASSQSLARYTQETQYF	TGTGCCAGCAGTCAATCACTAGCGCGCTACACCCAAGAGACCCAGTACTTC
TRBV19	TRBJ1-5	few	-	CASNTGSPSNQPQHF	TGTGCCAGCAACACAGGGAGTCCCAGCAATCAGCCCCAGCATTTT
TRBV29-1	TRBJ2-3	once	-	CSVVYGVPAVDTQYF	TGCAGCGTTGTTTACGGCGTCCCGGCGGTGGATACGCAGTATTTT
TRBV27	TRBJ2-7	-	TRBD2	CASRNSGSYEQYF	TGTGCCAGCAGAAATAGCGGGAGTTACGAGCAGTACTTC
TRBV19	TRBJ2-1	few	-	CASSYYNEQFF	TGTGCCAGTAGTTACTACAATGAGCAGTTCTTC
TRBV18	TRBJ1-4	-	-	CASSPLRGEDEKLFF	TGTGCCAGCTCACCTCTGAGAGGGGAGGATGAAAAACTGTTTTTT
TRBV19	TRBJ2-1	-	TRBD1	CASKGQGGGNEQFF	TGTGCCAGTAAGGGACAGGGGGGAGGCAATGAGCAGTTCTTC